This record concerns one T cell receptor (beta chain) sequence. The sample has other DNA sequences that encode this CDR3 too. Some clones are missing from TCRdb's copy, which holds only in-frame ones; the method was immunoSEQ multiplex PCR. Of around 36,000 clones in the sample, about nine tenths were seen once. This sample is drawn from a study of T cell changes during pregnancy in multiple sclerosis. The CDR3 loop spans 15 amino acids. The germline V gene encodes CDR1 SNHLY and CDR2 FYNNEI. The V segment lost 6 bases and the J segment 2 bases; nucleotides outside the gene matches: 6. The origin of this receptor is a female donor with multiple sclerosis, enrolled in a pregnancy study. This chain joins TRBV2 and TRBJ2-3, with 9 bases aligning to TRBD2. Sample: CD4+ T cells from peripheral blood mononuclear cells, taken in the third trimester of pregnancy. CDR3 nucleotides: TGTGCCAGCAGCCCGACTAGCGGAGACACAGATACGCAGTATTTT. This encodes CASSPTSGDTDTQYF.